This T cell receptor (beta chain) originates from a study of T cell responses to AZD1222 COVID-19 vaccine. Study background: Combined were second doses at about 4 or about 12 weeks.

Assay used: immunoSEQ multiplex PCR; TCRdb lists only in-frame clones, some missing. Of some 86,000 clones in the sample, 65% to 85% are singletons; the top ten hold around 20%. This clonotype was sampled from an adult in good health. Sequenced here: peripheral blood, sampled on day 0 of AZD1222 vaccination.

The DNA of the CDR3 is TGCAGCGTTGGAGGGAGGGCCAGAGATACGCAGTATTTT. Translating it yields CSVGGRARDTQYF. The chain uses TRBV29-1 and TRBJ2-3, with TRBD2 matching over 7 bases. The junction had 6 bases not matched to a gene; V was cut back by 4 bases and J by 5 bases. The CDR3 is 13 amino acids. Germline V gene lookup returns CDR1 SQVTM and CDR2 ANQGSEA.